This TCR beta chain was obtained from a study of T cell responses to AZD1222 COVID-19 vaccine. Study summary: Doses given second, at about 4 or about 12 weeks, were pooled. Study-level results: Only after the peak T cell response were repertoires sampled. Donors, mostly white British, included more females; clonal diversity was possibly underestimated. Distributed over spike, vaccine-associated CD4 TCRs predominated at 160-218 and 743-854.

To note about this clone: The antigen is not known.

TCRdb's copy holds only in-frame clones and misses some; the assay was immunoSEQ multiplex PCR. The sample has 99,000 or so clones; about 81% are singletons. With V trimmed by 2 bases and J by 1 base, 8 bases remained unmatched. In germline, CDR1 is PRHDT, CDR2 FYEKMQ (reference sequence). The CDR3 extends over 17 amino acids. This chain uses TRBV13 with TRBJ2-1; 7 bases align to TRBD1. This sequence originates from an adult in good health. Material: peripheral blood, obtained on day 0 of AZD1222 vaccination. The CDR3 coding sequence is TGTGCCAGCAGCTTACTCAAGACAGGGAGTTCCTACAATGAGCAGTTCTTC. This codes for CASSLLKTGSSYNEQFF.